The 22 T cell receptor beta chains below come from one sample, sequenced in a study of blood T cell repertoires in COVID-19. Clones were sequenced by immunoSEQ multiplex PCR, and TCRdb holds only the in-frame ones, with some missing. The table records fewer than 200,000 clones, 75% to 85% of them present only once. Sequencing was done on a sample of peripheral blood. The receptors derive from a man aged 55 to 70 with acute or convalescent COVID-19.

This clone has a handful of counts. This chain joins TRBV5-5 and TRBJ2-3, with TRBD2 matching over 15 bases. Losses at the gene ends were 4 bases for V and 3 bases for J; bases not matched to a gene: 3. Germline loops: CDR1 SGHKS, CDR2 YYEKEE (reference sequence). The CDR3 spans 16 residues. Written as DNA, the CDR3 is TGTGCCAGCAGCACCGGACTAGCGGGGGGGACAGATACGCAGTATTTT. Its protein is CASSTGLAGGTDTQYF.

This chain connects TRBV30 to TRBJ1-4; maybe TRBD1 (5 bases). The CDR3 covers 12 residues. The germline V and J ends were trimmed by 1 base and 8 bases, with 8 bases remaining between them. Germline assignment: CDR1 GTSNPN and CDR2 SVGIG (reference sequence). The CDR3, as DNA: TGTGCCTGGAGTGAACAGGACGAAAAACTGTTTTTT. It encodes CAWSEQDEKLFF.

The chain joins TRBV6-4 to TRBJ2-5; 10 bases align to TRBD2. The CDR3 has 15 amino acids. V lost 4 bases and J lost 2; bases outside the gene matches: 4. Germline assignment: CDR1 MRHNA and CDR2 SNTAGT. The CDR3 spells CASSVAGGRQETQYF. Written as DNA, the CDR3 is TGTGCCAGCAGTGTAGCGGGGGGCCGACAAGAGACCCAGTACTTC.

The chain joins TRBV10-3 to TRBJ2-2; TRBD1 might be the D (6 bases). Germline CDR1 ENHRY, CDR2 SYGVKD. V was trimmed by 6 bases and J by 0 bases, leaving 17 bases between them. The CDR3 extends over 17 amino acids. The CDR3 sequence is CAISEGLYRANTGELFF. CDR3 sequence (DNA): TGTGCCATCAGCGAAGGGCTCTACAGGGCGAACACCGGGGAGCTGTTTTTT.

This rearrangement joins TRBV7-2 to TRBJ1-2, with D maybe TRBD1 (5 bases). The CDR3 loop spans 15 amino acids. Germline V CDR1 and CDR2: SGHTA, FQGNSA. Trimming left V 2 bases short and J 8 bases short, with 18 bases between. The CDR3 region has the DNA TGTGCCAGCAGCTTACAATCGTTGGGGCAGGGAGGCTACACCTTC. Translated, it gives CASSLQSLGQGGYTF. Combining the CDR3 with reference TRBV7-2 and TRBJ1-2 gives the whole variable domain GAGVSQSPSNKVTEKGKDVELRCDPISGHTALYWYRQSLGQGLEFLIYFQGNSAPDKSGLPSDRFSAERTGGSVSTLTIQRTQQEDSAVYLCASSLQSLGQGGYTFGSGTRLTVV.

The V gene is TRBV5-1, the J gene TRBJ1-5, with D perhaps matching TRBD1 (5 bases). The CDR3 extends over 15 amino acids. The V end was cut by 5 bases, the J end by 0 bases, with 12 bases between. The germline V gene has CDR1 SGHRS and CDR2 YFSETQ. The DNA for the CDR3 is TGCGCCAGCAGGCCGGGACTCAATAGCAATCAGCCCCAGCATTTT. Protein product: CASRPGLNSNQPQHF.

This chain joins TRBV3-1 (or the pseudogene TRBV3-2) and TRBJ2-1, with D perhaps TRBD2 (6 bases). The CDR3 has 14 residues. The germline gives CDR1 LGHDT, CDR2 YNNKEL (reference sequence). Trimming cost V 4 bases and J 0 bases, with 7 bases left between them. The CDR3: CASSLAVSYNEQFF. The CDR3, as DNA: TGTGCCAGCAGCCTAGCGGTCTCCTACAATGAGCAGTTCTTC.

The rearrangement uses TRBV7-6 and TRBJ2-2, with 9 bases fitting TRBD1. V gave up 5 bases and J gave up 0 bases; unmatched junction bases: 7. This CDR3 is 17 amino acids long. Per the germline V gene, CDR1 is SGHVS and CDR2 is FNYEAQ. DNA of the CDR3: TGTGCCAGCAGCCGGGACAGGGACCTCCCGAACACCGGGGAGCTGTTTTTT. Translation: CASSRDRDLPNTGELFF. The full variable domain, with the rest looked up from reference TRBV7-6 and TRBJ2-2, is GAGVSQSPRYKVTKRGQDVALRCDPISGHVSLYWYRQALGQGPEFLTYFNYEAQQDKSGLPNDRFSAERPEGSISTLTIQRTEQRDSAMYRCASSRDRDLPNTGELFFGEGSRLTVL.

V gene TRBV5-6 combines with J gene TRBJ1-5; D possibly corresponds to TRBD1 (5 bases). Trimming removed 3 bases at V and 4 bases at J, with 14 bases between. Germline CDR1 reads SGHDT; CDR2 reads YYEEEE. This CDR3 spans 15 amino acids. This chain's CDR3 is CASSSRQRGNQPQHF. The CDR3 DNA reads as TGTGCCAGCAGCTCGCGACAAAGGGGAAATCAGCCCCAGCATTTT.

In this sample, this clone turned up once. This chain links TRBV18 with TRBJ1-1, with 7 nucleotides matching TRBD1. Germline V lookup: CDR1 KGHSH, CDR2 LQKENI. The CDR3 is 16 amino acids. V lost 2 bases to trimming and J lost 6 bases; unmatched junction nucleotides: 12. CDR3 DNA: TGTGCCAGCTCACCAGATAGGGGGCCTAGGCTCCCTGAAGCTTTCTTT. It specifies CASSPDRGPRLPEAFF.

The genes are TRBV27 and TRBJ1-1; D is uncertain. Germline CDR1 is MNHEY and CDR2 is SMNVEV (reference sequence). The CDR3 has 14 amino acids. The V end lost 0 bases, the J end lost 1 base, and 6 bases lay between the germline ends. CDR3 DNA: TGTGCCAGCAGTTTATCGTGGAGGAACACTGAAGCTTTCTTT. As protein: CASSLSWRNTEAFF.

This clone was seen a single time. V and J are TRBV7-8 and TRBJ2-1; maybe TRBD2 (6 bases). Germline V lookup: CDR1 SGHVS, CDR2 FQNEAQ. The V end was cut by 4 bases, the J end by 2 bases, with 15 bases between. This CDR3 spans 16 amino acids. Written as DNA, the CDR3 is TGTGCCAGCAGCTCCTGGGGGGAGTTTGCCTACAATGAGCAGTTCTTC. This sequence encodes CASSSWGEFAYNEQFF.

The chain carries TRBV7-2 and TRBJ2-1, with 7 bases that match TRBD2. V was clipped by 2 bases and J by 2 bases; unmatched bases: 6. The CDR3 runs to 16 residues. Germline lookup yields CDR1 SGHTA and CDR2 FQGNSA. CDR3 sequence: CASSLIASGTYNEQFF. CDR3 nucleotide sequence: TGTGCCAGCAGCTTAATAGCTAGCGGAACCTACAATGAGCAGTTCTTC.

V and J are TRBV4-3 and TRBJ2-2; 9 nucleotides match TRBD1. The CDR3 spans 18 residues. The V and J ends lost 0 bases and 1 base, in that order; junction bases with no gene match: 6. Germline loops: CDR1 LGHNA, CDR2 YSLEER. This CDR3 reads CASSQEVVGQGNTGELFF. The CDR3, as DNA: TGCGCCAGCAGCCAAGAGGTGGTGGGACAGGGGAACACCGGGGAGCTGTTTTTT.

This clone has only one observation. This chain connects TRBV6-5 to TRBJ2-7, with a possible D match to TRBD2 (5 bases). Per germline, CDR1 MNHEY and CDR2 SVGAGI. The length of the CDR3 is 15 residues. Between the trimmed V and J ends, which lost 5 bases and 0 bases, there was a span of 14 bases. The CDR3 bases are TGTGCCAGCAGTCGGATTGGGAGCCACTCCTACGAGCAGTACTTC. Translation: CASSRIGSHSYEQYF.

The V gene is TRBV11-2, the J gene TRBJ1-1; D unresolved. CDR1 is SGHAT, CDR2 FQNNGV, per germline. The CDR3 has 17 residues. V lost 5 bases, J lost 0 bases, and 19 bases lay in between. The CDR3 nucleotides read TGTGCCAGCAGCCCCAGTCCTAGATCAGCCTTGAACACTGAAGCTTTCTTT. It is translated as CASSPSPRSALNTEAFF.

The chain uses TRBV5-1 and TRBJ2-3; 7 positions match TRBD1. The CDR3 covers 15 residues. V lost 4 bases, J lost 2 bases, and 7 bases stayed unmatched. Germline CDR1 reads SGHRS; CDR2 reads YFSETQ. The chain's CDR3 is CASSPGTVVTDTQYF. The CDR3 DNA reads TGCGCCAGCAGCCCCGGGACAGTTGTCACAGATACGCAGTATTTT.

The genes are TRBV5-5 and TRBJ1-1; TRBD1 matches 7 bases. J gave up 2 bases and V 6 bases, and 10 bases lay outside the gene matches. CDR1 SGHKS and CDR2 YYEKEE come from the germline V gene (reference sequence). The CDR3 consists of 15 residues. CDR3 in DNA: TGTGCCAGCATTATCGGGACAGTGTCCAACACTGAAGCTTTCTTT. Translating gives CASIIGTVSNTEAFF.

There are many counts of this clone. The V and J genes are TRBV5-4 and TRBJ1-1; D not certain. V lost 0 bases and J lost 4, with 10 bases in between. The CDR3 sequence is 14 residues long. Per germline, CDR1 SGHNT and CDR2 YYREEE (reference sequence). The CDR3 sequence: CASSLDPGSTEAFF. The CDR3 DNA is TGTGCCAGCAGCTTGGATCCGGGAAGCACTGAAGCTTTCTTT.

The CDR3 nucleotides are TGTGCCAGCAGCTCGACTAGCGGGGTGAACACCGGGGAGCTGTTTTTT. Amino acid sequence: CASSSTSGVNTGELFF. The chain links TRBV5-5 to TRBJ2-2, with TRBD2 matching over 11 bases. The CDR3 loop spans 16 amino acids. Germline V lookup: CDR1 SGHKS, CDR2 YYEKEE (reference sequence). V lost 3 bases to trimming and J lost 1 base; unmatched junction nucleotides: 2.

This clone was detected only once. V usage is TRBV19 and J usage is TRBJ1-5; 7 nucleotides match TRBD1. The CDR3 covers 18 residues. Germline assignment: CDR1 LNHDA and CDR2 SQIVND (reference sequence). V was clipped by 5 bases and J by 0 bases; unmatched bases: 13. Here the CDR3 reads CASSYMGTDYYSNQPQHF. CDR3 sequence (DNA): TGTGCCAGTAGTTACATGGGGACAGATTATTATAGCAATCAGCCCCAGCATTTT.

The rearrangement joins TRBV6-5 to TRBJ1-3; 7 bases agree with TRBD1. The CDR3 length is 15 residues. Germline lookup yields CDR1 MNHEY and CDR2 SVGAGI. V lost 5 bases to trimming and J lost 4 bases; unmatched junction nucleotides: 8. This chain's CDR3 is CASSRQGLPGNTIYF. DNA for the CDR3: TGTGCCAGCAGTCGACAGGGTCTCCCGGGAAACACCATATATTTT.